This TCR beta chain was recovered during a study of blood T cells in healthy people across ages. Sample-barcoded 5' priming and a J-beta primer mix drove a second PCR of roughly 6 to 12 cycles. TCRdb passed the 5' RACE reads through MiXCR, listing each CDR3 protein once. The sample yields roughly 1,800,000 distinct CDR3 sequences, approximately 50% seen once. Every sample yielded at least 6.5 million isolated PBMCs. Trimming stripped 3 bases from V and 1 base from J, with 9 bases between. The length of the CDR3 is 13 residues. Germline loops: CDR1 DFQATT, CDR2 SNEGSKA (reference sequence). The clonotype originates from a woman aged 35 to 49 in good health. The chain combines TRBV20-1 with TRBJ1-1; D possibly corresponds to TRBD1 (6 bases). The sample comprised blood. CDR3 sequence reads: CSASRTENTEAFF. CDR3 DNA: TGCAGTGCTAGTAGGACAGAGAACACTGAAGCTTTCTTT.